Listed below are T cell receptor beta chains from one sample, sequenced in a study of T cells after yellow fever vaccination. TCRdb reanalysed the 5' RACE reads using MiXCR and keeps one entry per CDR3 protein. The sample has 150,000 to 200,000 distinct CDR3 sequences, approximately 6.2% seen once. This sample comprised CD4+ T cells sorted from PBMCs, obtained on the day of the first yellow fever vaccination. These receptors were taken from a man between 18 and 29 years old who received the YFV17D yellow fever vaccine. Each CDR3 is given with its conserved first and last residue. The order of the fields is J gene, clone size, V gene, D gene, CDR3 DNA, CDR3 protein. The D gene is left open where the match is weak. Rows may omit the clone size; those that give it use once, few, many or a size class.

TRBJ1-2 . TRBV7-8 . TGTGCCAGCAGCTTAAACAGGCCCCCCGACTATGGCTACACCTTC CASSLNRPPDYGYTF
TRBJ1-2 few TRBV4-1 . TGCGCCAGCAGCCAAGTCGCCCATTATGGCTACACCTTC CASSQVAHYGYTF
TRBJ2-2 many TRBV5-4 TRBD2 TGTGCCAGCAGCCCACCCGCGGGGGACACCGGGGAGCTGTTTTTT CASSPPAGDTGELFF
TRBJ1-6 few TRBV7-8 . TGTGCCAGCAGCTTAGTAGGGGTCTCACCCCTCCACTTT CASSLVGVSPLHF
TRBJ1-1 many TRBV12-3/TRBV12-4 . TGTGCCAGTTTTTCAGGGATCGAAGCTTTCTTT CASFSGIEAFF
TRBJ2-7 few TRBV6-5 TRBD2 TGTGCCAGCAGTTCGACCCGTTGGAGCGGGGGGATGAGGGAGCAGTACTTC CASSSTRWSGGMREQYF
TRBJ2-6 . TRBV6-6 . TGTGCCGGACTAAACTCTGGGGCCAACGTCCTGACTTTC CAGLNSGANVLTF
TRBJ1-5 few TRBV12-3/TRBV12-4 . TGTGCCAGCAGTCCTCAACGCGGGCGCAATCAGCCCCAGCATTTT CASSPQRGRNQPQHF
TRBJ2-3 few TRBV9 . TGTGCCAGCGGCTTGGGGGGCCCGTCAGATACGCAGTATTTT CASGLGGPSDTQYF
TRBJ1-2 many TRBV29-1 . TGCAGCGTTGACTCCGGGGACGGCTACACCTTC CSVDSGDGYTF
TRBJ2-3 many TRBV7-2 . TGTGCCAGCAGCCCGAGAAAAGCAGATACGCAGTATTTT CASSPRKADTQYF
TRBJ2-1 few TRBV5-1 TRBD2 TGCGCCAGCAGCACTAGCGGGGGAGGGGATGAGCAGTTCTTC CASSTSGGGDEQFF
TRBJ2-2 few TRBV2 . TGTGCCAGCAGTGACTCCTCAGGTCGGATCGGGGAGCTGTTTTTT CASSDSSGRIGELFF
TRBJ2-2 many TRBV12-3/TRBV12-4 . TGTGCCAGCAGTTTTAACGGGGGGCCGAACACCGGGGAGCTGTTTTTT CASSFNGGPNTGELFF
TRBJ2-5 many TRBV5-1 . TGCGCCAGCAGCTTGGGGACAGTCCAAGAGACCCAGTACTTC CASSLGTVQETQYF
TRBJ2-6 few TRBV6-5 . TGTGCCAGCAGTTACTCGCTGTCCACTGGGGCCAACGTCCTGACTTTC CASSYSLSTGANVLTF
TRBJ2-5 many TRBV5-1 . TGCGCCAGCAGTTGGGGCAGGACCGGAGCTCAAGAGACCCAGTACTTC CASSWGRTGAQETQYF
TRBJ2-7 few TRBV5-1 . TGCGCCAGCAGCGCCCAGAACTACGAGCAGTACTTC CASSAQNYEQYF
TRBJ1-1 . TRBV6-1 . TGTGCCAGCTCGGGGCCTCAAGGGACTGAAGCTTTCTTT CASSGPQGTEAFF
TRBJ2-3 many TRBV7-9 . TGTGCCAGCAGCTTAGTAGTCGGGGACCCCACAGATACGCAGTATTTT CASSLVVGDPTDTQYF
TRBJ2-3 few TRBV5-5 . TGTGCCAGCAGCCTGGGTACAGCTATAGATACGCAGTATTTT CASSLGTAIDTQYF
TRBJ1-1 many TRBV4-3 . TGCGCCAGCAGCCAAGATAATGCGGGAAAAGCTTTCTTT CASSQDNAGKAFF
TRBJ2-1 . TRBV11-2 . TGTGCCAGCAGCTTAGATACTTGGGCTTTGGTCGACAATGAGCAGTTCTTC CASSLDTWALVDNEQFF
TRBJ2-3 few TRBV7-3 . TGTGCCAGCAGCCCCCGGGGGCCCACAGATACGCAGTATTTT CASSPRGPTDTQYF
TRBJ2-6 . TRBV6-2/TRBV6-3 . TGTGCCAGCAGTTACTCGTTTCCGATGACAATGCCCGGGGCCAACGTCCTGACTTTC CASSYSFPMTMPGANVLTF
TRBJ2-5 many TRBV10-3 . TGTGCCGCCGCGCCTACGGGGGTAGAGACCCAGTACTTC CAAAPTGVETQYF
TRBJ2-5 few TRBV30 . TGTGCCTGGAGTTCTAGGGTGCGGGAGACCCAGTACTTC CAWSSRVRETQYF
TRBJ1-1 few TRBV12-3/TRBV12-4 . TGTGCCAGCAGGCTGAGGGGTGAAGCTTTCTTT CASRLRGEAFF
TRBJ1-1 few TRBV5-1 . TGCGCCAGCAGCGGAGGGACCCCACAAGCTGAAGCTTTCTTT CASSGGTPQAEAFF
TRBJ1-1 few TRBV24-1 . TGTGCCACCATAAGGGACATAGGGGAGACTGAAGCTTTCTTT CATIRDIGETEAFF
TRBJ2-5 . TRBV19 . TGTGCCAGTAGTACCACGTTTTGGGAGACCCAGTACTTC CASSTTFWETQYF
TRBJ2-3 . TRBV28 TRBD2 TGTGCCAGCAGTTCTTTATCGGGGGGGCTCGTTACGCAGTATTTT CASSSLSGGLVTQYF
TRBJ1-1 . TRBV18 . TGTGCCAGCTCGGGTATCATGAACACTGAAGCTTTCTTT CASSGIMNTEAFF
TRBJ1-1 many TRBV3-1 . TGTGCCAGCAGCCAAGGAAGCGGGGCTGAAGCTTTCTTT CASSQGSGAEAFF
TRBJ2-7 few TRBV4-3 . TGCGCCAGCAGCCAAGATTTACACACCGTCTACGAGCAGTACTTC CASSQDLHTVYEQYF
TRBJ2-1 few TRBV12-3/TRBV12-4 TRBD1 TGTGCCAGCAGTTTTTTCGGGACAGGGAACAATGAGCAGTTCTTC CASSFFGTGNNEQFF
TRBJ1-3 . TRBV6-5 TRBD1 TGTGCCAGCAGCCGGGGACAGCCCAGCTCTGGAAACACCATATATTTT CASSRGQPSSGNTIYF
TRBJ2-3 few TRBV23-1 TRBD2 TGCGCCAGCCCTCCAGGGAGGGTAGCGGGGACCCCAAGAACAGATACGCAGTATTTT CASPPGRVAGTPRTDTQYF
TRBJ2-2 once TRBV7-2 . TGTGCCAGCAGCTCCAGACAGCCCGCCGGGGAGCTGTTTTTT CASSSRQPAGELFF
TRBJ2-4 . TRBV6-5 . TGTGCCAGCAGTTACTCGAATCAGGTAGCAGGGCCAGCCAAAAACATTCAGTACTTC CASSYSNQVAGPAKNIQYF
TRBJ2-2 few TRBV20-1 TRBD1 TGCAGTGCTAGAGGTCTGGGACAGGGGACGAACACCGGGGAGCTGTTTTTT CSARGLGQGTNTGELFF
TRBJ1-1 few TRBV4-3 . TGCGCCAGCAGCAGGTACGGACAGATGAACACTGAAGCTTTCTTT CASSRYGQMNTEAFF
TRBJ2-5 many TRBV20-1 . TGCAGTGCGGGGGTGAGGGAGACCCAGTACTTC CSAGVRETQYF
TRBJ2-3 . TRBV4-1 TRBD2 TGCGCCAGCAGCCAAAGTCCTAGCGGGGGCGACACAGATACGCAGTATTTT CASSQSPSGGDTDTQYF
TRBJ1-6 . TRBV12-3/TRBV12-4 . TGTGCCAGCAGTTTATGGGATTCACCCCTCCACTTT CASSLWDSPLHF
TRBJ1-1 many TRBV4-3 . TGCGCCAGCAGCCGGGGCAGTGGGACTGAAGCTTTCTTT CASSRGSGTEAFF
TRBJ1-5 . TRBV7-8 TRBD1 TGTGCCAGCAGCTTAGGAAGGGCGGCCTACAGGGGAAGCAATCAGCCCCAGCATTTT CASSLGRAAYRGSNQPQHF
TRBJ2-5 few TRBV11-2 TRBD1 TGTGCCAGCAGCTTAGAGGGGACAGGGGAAGAGACCCAGTACTTC CASSLEGTGEETQYF
TRBJ1-4 many TRBV28 . TGTGCCAGCAGTTCGGGGACCGCCTTACAGGAAAAACTGTTTTTT CASSSGTALQEKLFF
TRBJ2-7 many TRBV18 TRBD1 TGTGCCAGCTCACGGCCGGGACAGGGCTACGAGCAGTACTTC CASSRPGQGYEQYF
TRBJ1-1 few TRBV5-1 TRBD1 TGCGCCAGCAGCCCGGGGAAGGGGGCCTGGGGTACTGAAGCTTTCTTT CASSPGKGAWGTEAFF
TRBJ2-7 . TRBV5-4 . TGTGCCAGCAGCCGACATCCCAAGAACGGCGAGCAGTACTTC CASSRHPKNGEQYF
TRBJ2-1 . TRBV20-1 TRBD1 TGCAGTGCTAGGTCCCCGGGACAGGGAGCCAATGAGCAGTTCTTC CSARSPGQGANEQFF
TRBJ1-4 . TRBV5-6 . TGTGCCAGCAGCTCGACCCCCCGGGACGGCAAACTGTTTTTT CASSSTPRDGKLFF
TRBJ2-1 . TRBV2 TRBD1 TGTGCCAGAGGGGGAACAGGGGGCGGGAATGAGCAGTTCTTC CARGGTGGGNEQFF
TRBJ2-5 few TRBV5-1 TRBD2 TGCGCCAGCAGCCTGGGGCTAGCGGGGGCCCCCCAAGAGACCCAGTACTTC CASSLGLAGAPQETQYF
TRBJ2-1 few TRBV19 TRBD2 TGTGCCAGCGAAGCGGGACTAGCGTCCCATGAGCAGTTCTTC CASEAGLASHEQFF